The 32 T cell receptor beta chains presented below share a single source sample, sequenced in a study of control samples from healthy donors and cancer patients. Clones were read by immunoSEQ multiplex PCR, and TCRdb kept only the in-frame ones, dropping some. Of some 120,000 clones in the sample, about 95% are singletons; the top ten hold approximately 4%. The sample taken for sequencing was blood. The receptors originated from a man under 40 in good health.

A word on this clone: At the DNA level, this CDR3 is encoded by other sequences in the same sample as well. V gene TRBV30 combines with J gene TRBJ2-2; D gene ambiguous. From germline, CDR1 is GTSNPN and CDR2 SVGIG (reference sequence). The CDR3 consists of 11 residues. The V and J ends lost 3 bases and 5 bases respectively, with 4 bases between them. CDR3 sequence reads: CAWRGTGELFF. CDR3 DNA sequence: TGTGCCTGGAGGGGAACCGGGGAGCTGTTTTTT.

This sequence joins TRBV27 and TRBJ1-1; D not resolved. Looked up from germline, CDR1 is MNHEY and CDR2 is SMNVEV (reference sequence). The length of the CDR3 is 13 residues. The germline V and J ends were trimmed by 3 bases and 1 base, with 6 bases remaining between them. This CDR3 is CASSFWGNTEAFF. The CDR3 nucleotides read TGTGCCAGCAGTTTTTGGGGGAACACTGAAGCTTTCTTT.

This clone was picked up one time. CDR3 nucleotide sequence: TGTGCCAGCAGCCCGACCGGGACGGTCTATGGCTACACCTTC. Translated, it gives CASSPTGTVYGYTF. The chain carries TRBV6-2 or TRBV6-3 and TRBJ1-2; tentatively, D is TRBD1 (5 bases). Germline loops: CDR1 MNHEY, CDR2 SVGEGT. V was pared by 6 bases and J by 4 bases, with 15 bases between. The CDR3 totals 14 residues.

The chain carries TRBV7-9 and TRBJ1-3, with 11 bases aligning to TRBD1. CDR3 length: 18 amino acids. Per germline, CDR1 SEHNR and CDR2 FQNEAQ (reference sequence). Trimming at V came to 4 bases and at J to 8 bases, leaving 16 bases not matched to a gene. CDR3 DNA sequence: TGTGCCAGCAGCTCCACTAAGGCTTCGGACAGGGGGCAGGACACCATATATTTT. Protein sequence: CASSSTKASDRGQDTIYF.

The count of this clone is one. J is TRBJ1-5 and V is TRBV6-2 or TRBV6-3; D not certain. In germline, CDR1 is MNHEY, CDR2 SVGEGT. V was trimmed by 4 bases and J by 0 bases, leaving 7 bases between them. The CDR3 covers 14 residues. CDR3 region: CASSSGFSNQPQHF. Here the CDR3 DNA reads TGTGCCAGCAGTTCCGGGTTTAGCAATCAGCCCCAGCATTTT.

The chain links TRBV29-1 to TRBJ2-1; TRBD2 agrees at 9 bases. The V gene's germline CDR1 is SQVTM and CDR2 ANQGSEA. CDR3 length: 14 amino acids. The V gene end was trimmed by 4 bases and the J gene end by 5 bases; junction bases not matched to a gene: 6. DNA of the CDR3: TGCAGCGTTGCCGGACTAGCGAGGGACAATGAGCAGTTCTTC. Protein product: CSVAGLARDNEQFF.

The chain links TRBV5-1 to TRBJ2-5, with 15 bases fitting TRBD2. Per the germline V gene, CDR1 is SGHRS and CDR2 is YFSETQ. J was trimmed by 5 bases and V by 3 bases; bases with no gene match: 5. CDR3 length: 16 residues. The CDR3 is CASSSGTSGGSETQYF. In DNA, the CDR3 is TGCGCCAGCAGCTCCGGGACTAGCGGGGGGTCGGAGACCCAGTACTTC.

The CDR3 nucleotides are TGTGCCAGCAGCAAAGCGCCAGGGAACTACGAGCAGTACTTC. It specifies CASSKAPGNYEQYF. The chain couples TRBV21-1 to TRBJ2-7; the D call of TRBD1 is as the table states it, not checked on the DNA. TRBV21-1 is a known pseudogene. The CDR3 loop spans 14 amino acids.

The rearrangement joins TRBV14 to TRBJ1-2; D unclear. The CDR3 covers 13 residues. Looked up from germline, CDR1 is SGHDN and CDR2 is FVKESK. The germline V and J ends were trimmed by 6 bases and 8 bases, with 16 bases remaining between them. In DNA form, the CDR3 reads TGTGCCAGCAGACAGCTGCTTGGGCGAGGCTACACCTTC. Translation gives CASRQLLGRGYTF.

The V gene is TRBV11-3, the J gene TRBJ2-7, with D hard to call. The germline CDR1 and CDR2 sequences are SGHNT and YENEEA. Trimming took off 0 bases at V and 9 bases at J, with 6 bases between the two ends. This CDR3 comprises 11 residues. The CDR3: CASSLDQRQYF. In nucleotides, the CDR3 is TGTGCCAGCAGCTTAGATCAGCGGCAGTACTTC.

The chain couples TRBV7-8 to TRBJ1-2; weak D call: TRBD1 (5 bases). Germline CDR1 SGHVS, CDR2 FQNEAQ. CDR3 size: 18 residues. Trimming took off 4 bases at V and 2 bases at J, with 23 bases between the two ends. The CDR3 spells CASSSPGGVRVENYGYTF. CDR3 DNA sequence: TGTGCCAGCAGCTCTCCAGGAGGTGTCAGGGTCGAGAACTATGGCTACACCTTC.

The chain joins TRBV13 to TRBJ1-1; D is unclear. Germline V gene data show CDR1 as PRHDT and CDR2 as FYEKMQ (reference sequence). The length of the CDR3 is 15 residues. V lost 5 bases to trimming and J lost 1 base, with 14 bases between them. For the CDR3, the DNA is TGTGCCAGCAGCGTCTTGGGGAGATCGAACACTGAAGCTTTCTTT. Translated, it gives CASSVLGRSNTEAFF.

This rearrangement joins TRBV28 to TRBJ2-6, with TRBD1 as a possible D gene (5 bases). The CDR3 length is 15 residues. Trimming stripped 5 bases from V and 0 bases from J, with 8 bases between. CDR1 and CDR2 (germline): MDHEN, SYDVKM. CDR3 bases: TGTGCCAGCAGTGGGGCCTTCTCTGGGGCCAACGTCCTGACTTTC. Its translation: CASSGAFSGANVLTF.

This chain links TRBV7-3 with TRBJ2-7; D unresolved. The CDR3 runs 13 residues. Per the germline V gene, CDR1 is SGHTA and CDR2 is FQGTGA. Trimming shortened V by 0 bases and J by 0 bases, and 3 bases separated the two germline ends. The CDR3 here is CASSLTPSYEQYF. CDR3 DNA: TGTGCCAGCAGCTTAACCCCCTCCTACGAGCAGTACTTC.

J is TRBJ1-1 and V is TRBV27; 12 nucleotides line up with TRBD1. The CDR3 extends over 17 amino acids. The junction had 11 bases not matched to a gene; V was cut back by 6 bases and J by 3 bases. CDR1 and CDR2 (germline): MNHEY, SMNVEV (reference sequence). Here the CDR3 reads CASRPGQGASWDTEAFF. CDR3 DNA: TGTGCCAGCAGGCCGGGACAGGGGGCGAGCTGGGACACTGAAGCTTTCTTT.

This clone occurred once. The V call is TRBV4-1, the J call TRBJ2-5; 12 nucleotides align to TRBD2. The CDR3 covers 20 residues. The junction had 13 bases not matched to a gene; V was cut back by 2 bases and J by 0 bases. Germline V CDR1 and CDR2: MGHRA, YSYEKL. This CDR3 reads CASSQTPASTSGGNQETQYF. The CDR3 bases are TGCGCCAGCAGCCAAACTCCTGCCTCCACTAGCGGGGGGAACCAAGAGACCCAGTACTTC.

This clone showed up just once. The V call is TRBV27, the J call TRBJ1-3, with D possibly matching TRBD1 (6 bases). This CDR3 comprises 15 residues. V lost 6 bases and J lost 4, with 16 bases in between. Looked up from germline, CDR1 is MNHEY and CDR2 is SMNVEV (reference sequence). The CDR3 protein is CASRPGEGAGNTIYF. The CDR3 DNA follows: TGTGCCAGCAGGCCAGGGGAAGGTGCCGGAAACACCATATATTTT.

The chain links TRBV6-5 to TRBJ1-2, with unresolved D. The CDR3 runs 15 residues. Germline CDR1 reads MNHEY; CDR2 reads SVGAGI. Trimming pared 0 bases from V and 5 bases from J, leaving 13 bases between. CDR3 sequence reads: CASSYSFVSGYGYTF. CDR3 sequence (DNA): TGTGCCAGCAGTTACTCGTTCGTCTCGGGGTATGGCTACACCTTC.

The V gene is TRBV18, the J gene TRBJ2-7, with 7 bases fitting TRBD2. CDR3 length: 14 amino acids. Germline V gives CDR1 KGHSH, CDR2 LQKENI. V dropped 0 bases and J dropped 2; count of bases not matched to a gene: 1. The CDR3 sequence is CASSPPGGAYEQYF. In DNA, the CDR3 is TGTGCCAGCTCACCACCGGGAGGGGCCTACGAGCAGTACTTC.

The CDR3 spells CASSQGGLAVETQYF. The CDR3 nucleotides read TGCGCCAGCAGCCAAGGTGGACTAGCGGTGGAGACCCAGTACTTC. The chain combines TRBV4-3 with TRBJ2-5; 10 bases fit TRBD2. V shed 1 base, J shed 5 bases, and the junction held 4 bases outside the gene matches. Germline CDR1 is LGHNA and CDR2 is YSLEER. The CDR3 has 15 residues.

CDR3 loop: CASSPGQRNSVNSPLHF. CDR3 bases: TGTGCCAGCAGTCCCGGACAGCGGAACTCGGTTAATTCACCCCTCCACTTT. The chain recombines TRBV27 with TRBJ1-6; perhaps TRBD1 as D (6 bases). The CDR3 runs 17 residues. With 5 bases removed from V and 6 bases from J, the gap between germline ends came to 20 bases. CDR1 and CDR2 from the germline V gene are MNHEY and SMNVEV (reference sequence).

V is TRBV18 and J is TRBJ2-6; unclear D gene. This CDR3 has 14 amino acids. V was cut by 3 bases and J by 2 bases, with 5 bases left in between. Germline CDR1 reads KGHSH; CDR2 reads LQKENI. The CDR3 loop is CASSPLPGANVLTF. The DNA of the CDR3 is TGTGCCAGCTCACCCCTTCCTGGGGCCAACGTCCTGACTTTC.

This rearrangement joins TRBV6-2 or TRBV6-3 to TRBJ2-2, with no clear D. This CDR3 comprises 15 residues. V was trimmed by 2 bases and J by 4 bases, leaving 11 bases between them. Germline lookup yields CDR1 MNHEY and CDR2 SVGEGT. The CDR3: CASSYLHDVTGELFF. CDR3 bases: TGTGCCAGCAGTTACCTTCATGATGTCACCGGGGAGCTGTTTTTT.

The chain employs TRBV4-1 and TRBJ2-2; D not certain. The CDR3 spans 13 residues. The V end was cut by 1 base, the J end by 6 bases, with 6 bases between. Germline V gives CDR1 MGHRA, CDR2 YSYEKL. The CDR3 protein is CASSQARAGELFF. The CDR3 DNA is TGCGCCAGCAGCCAAGCTAGAGCCGGGGAGCTGTTTTTT.

V is TRBV19 and J is TRBJ1-4; perhaps TRBD1 as D (5 bases). Trimming pared 5 bases from V and 5 bases from J, leaving 15 bases between. Germline values: CDR1 LNHDA, CDR2 SQIVND (reference sequence). The CDR3 is made up of 15 amino acids. CDR3 sequence reads: CASSVRGTENEKLFF. CDR3 nucleotides: TGTGCCAGTAGTGTCCGGGGGACCGAGAATGAAAAACTGTTTTTT.

This rearrangement joins TRBV6-2 or TRBV6-3 to TRBJ2-3; weak D call: TRBD2 (6 bases). Germline V CDR1 and CDR2: MNHEY, SVGEGT. CDR3 length: 13 residues. V was shortened by 3 bases and J by 4 bases, with 8 bases between the two germline ends. The CDR3 DNA is TGTGCCAGCAGTTATAGCGGACCAGATACGCAGTATTTT. This codes for CASSYSGPDTQYF.

The V call is TRBV7-6, the J call TRBJ2-2; tentative D call: TRBD2 (6 bases). V lost 3 bases, J lost 6 bases, and 20 bases lay in between. The CDR3 loop spans 17 amino acids. The germline gives CDR1 SGHVS, CDR2 FNYEAQ. The CDR3 here is CASSFLGTSLTSGELFF. The CDR3 DNA is TGTGCCAGCAGCTTTCTTGGCACTAGCCTTACCTCCGGGGAGCTGTTTTTT.

The chain recombines TRBV27 with TRBJ2-1; D might be TRBD1 or TRBD2, each matching 5 bases. Germline assignment: CDR1 MNHEY and CDR2 SMNVEV (reference sequence). CDR3 size: 14 residues. The germline V and J ends were trimmed by 3 bases and 6 bases, with 12 bases remaining between them. This chain's CDR3 is CASSLGRLTNEQFF. DNA for the CDR3: TGTGCCAGCAGTTTGGGACGGCTGACCAATGAGCAGTTCTTC.

This chain uses TRBV28 with TRBJ2-3; D assignment may be TRBD1 or TRBD2 (6 bases each). Trimming removed 6 bases from V and 1 base from J, with 20 bases in between. The CDR3 extends over 17 amino acids. Germline V gene sequence: CDR1 MDHEN, CDR2 SYDVKM. The CDR3 region is CASRITGAGAGTDTQYF. The CDR3, as DNA: TGTGCCAGCAGGATAACGGGGGCGGGTGCGGGCACAGATACGCAGTATTTT.

The chain links TRBV3-1 (or the pseudogene TRBV3-2) to TRBJ1-1; D ambiguous. In germline, CDR1 is LGHDT, CDR2 YNNKEL (reference sequence). CDR3 length: 15 residues. Trimming removed 4 bases at V and 4 bases at J, with 16 bases between. This CDR3 is CASSPRHGVGTEAFF. The CDR3 DNA is TGTGCCAGCAGCCCCCGACACGGGGTTGGCACTGAAGCTTTCTTT.

This rearrangement joins TRBV21-1 to TRBJ2-4; TRBD1 is the table's D call, not checked against the DNA. TRBV21-1 is classified as a pseudogene. The CDR3 is made up of 16 amino acids. This chain's CDR3 is CASNVRGKLHKNIQYF. CDR3 sequence (DNA): TGTGCCAGCAATGTCAGGGGAAAATTGCATAAAAACATTCAGTACTTC.

The CDR3 coding sequence is TGTGCCAGCAGTGCCTGGGGTGGGGGGGGCTACACCTTC. Its protein is CASSAWGGGGYTF. The V call is TRBV27, the J call TRBJ1-2; possible D gene TRBD1, 5 bases. The CDR3 contains 13 residues. Germline V CDR1 and CDR2: MNHEY, SMNVEV (reference sequence). Trimming shortened V by 5 bases and J by 8 bases, and 15 bases separated the two germline ends.